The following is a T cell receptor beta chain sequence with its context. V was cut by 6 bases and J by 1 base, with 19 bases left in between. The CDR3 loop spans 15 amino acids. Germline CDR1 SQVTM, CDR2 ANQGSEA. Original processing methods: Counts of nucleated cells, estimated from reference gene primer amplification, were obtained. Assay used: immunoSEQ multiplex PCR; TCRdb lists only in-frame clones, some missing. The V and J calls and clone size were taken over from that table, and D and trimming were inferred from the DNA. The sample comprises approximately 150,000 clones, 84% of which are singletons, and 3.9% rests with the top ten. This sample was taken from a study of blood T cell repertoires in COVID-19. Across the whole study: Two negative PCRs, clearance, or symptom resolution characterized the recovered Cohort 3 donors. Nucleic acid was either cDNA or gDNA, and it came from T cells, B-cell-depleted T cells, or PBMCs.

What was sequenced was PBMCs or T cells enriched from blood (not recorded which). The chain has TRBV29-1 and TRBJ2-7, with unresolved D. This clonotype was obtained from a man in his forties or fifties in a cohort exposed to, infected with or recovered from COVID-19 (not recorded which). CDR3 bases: TGCAGCGTGGTAGACGCGGCAGCAATATCCTACGAGCAGTACTTC. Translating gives CSVVDAAAISYEQYF.